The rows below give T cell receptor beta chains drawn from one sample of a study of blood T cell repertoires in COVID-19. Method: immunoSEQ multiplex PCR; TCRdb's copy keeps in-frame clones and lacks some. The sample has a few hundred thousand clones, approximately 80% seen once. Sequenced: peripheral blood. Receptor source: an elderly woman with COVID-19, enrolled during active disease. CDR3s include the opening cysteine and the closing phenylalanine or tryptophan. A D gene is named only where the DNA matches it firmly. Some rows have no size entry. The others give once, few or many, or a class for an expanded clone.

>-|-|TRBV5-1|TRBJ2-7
TGCGCCAGCAGCTCCTCGGAGACAACCGGCCGGGGGTACGAGCAGTACTTC
CASSSSETTGRGYEQYF
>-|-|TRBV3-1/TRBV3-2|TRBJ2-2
TGTGCCAGCAGTCCCGGGACAAACACCGGGGAGCTGTTTTTT
CASSPGTNTGELFF
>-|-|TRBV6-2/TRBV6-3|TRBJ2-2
TGTGCCAGCAGTCCCAAGGACTATCCGAACACCGGGGAGCTGTTTTTT
CASSPKDYPNTGELFF
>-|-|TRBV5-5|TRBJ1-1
TGTGCCAGCACCACGCAGGACAGAACTATTACTGAAGCTTTCTTT
CASTTQDRTITEAFF
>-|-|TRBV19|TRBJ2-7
TGTGCCAGTAGTATTGGGGAGCCCGCGAGCGAGCAGTACTTC
CASSIGEPASEQYF
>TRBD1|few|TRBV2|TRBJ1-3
TGTGCCAGCAGTGGGCAAACAGGGGGCTTAGACACCATATATTTT
CASSGQTGGLDTIYF
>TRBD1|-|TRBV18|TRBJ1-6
TGTGCCAGCTCACCGGGACAGGGACGGGCAAATTCACCCCTCCACTTT
CASSPGQGRANSPLHF
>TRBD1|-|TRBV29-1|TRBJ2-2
TGCAGCGTTTCTCGACAGGGGGCACGCACCGGGGAGCTGTTTTTT
CSVSRQGARTGELFF
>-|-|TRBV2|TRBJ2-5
TGTGCCAGCAGTACTAGGGCTAGCACACAAGAGACCCAGTACTTC
CASSTRASTQETQYF
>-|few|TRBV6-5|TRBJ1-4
TGTGCCAGCAGTTACTCTGGGGCAGATAATGAAAAACTGTTTTTT
CASSYSGADNEKLFF
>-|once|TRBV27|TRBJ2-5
TGTGCCAGCAGTTTTGACGGGCCAGGGGAGACCCAGTACTTC
CASSFDGPGETQYF
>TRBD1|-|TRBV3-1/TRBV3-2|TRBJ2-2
TGTGCCAGCAGCCTAGGACAGGGGTGGAACACCGGGGAGCTGTTTTTT
CASSLGQGWNTGELFF
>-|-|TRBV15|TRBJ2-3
TGTGCCACCAGCAGAGATCAGGGTAGGAAGATCGCAGATACGCAGTATTTT
CATSRDQGRKIADTQYF
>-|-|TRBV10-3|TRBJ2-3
TGTGCCATCAGTGAGTCTGCGGGGCTTGATACGCAGTATTTT
CAISESAGLDTQYF
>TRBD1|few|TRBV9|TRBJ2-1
TGTGCCAGCAGCGTAGAGGACAGGGGCAATGAGCAGTTCTTC
CASSVEDRGNEQFF
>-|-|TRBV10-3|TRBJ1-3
TGTGCCATCAAAGTAGGGGAAAATACCGGAAACACCATATATTTT
CAIKVGENTGNTIYF
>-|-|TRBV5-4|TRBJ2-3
TGTGCCAGCAGCTTAAGGGAAGGGGGCACAGATACGCAGTATTTT
CASSLREGGTDTQYF
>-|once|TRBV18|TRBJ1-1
TGTGCCAGCTCACCACCAGAACTCCTCAACACTGAAGCTTTCTTT
CASSPPELLNTEAFF
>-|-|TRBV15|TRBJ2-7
TGTGCCACCAGCAGATCTCGGGGGGCGGAAACCTACGAGCAGTACTTC
CATSRSRGAETYEQYF
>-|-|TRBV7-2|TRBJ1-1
TGTGCCAGCAGCCGCCGAATAGTGAACACTGAAGCTTTCTTT
CASSRRIVNTEAFF
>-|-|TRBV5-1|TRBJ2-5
TGCGCCAGCAGCCGAAACGGGGGAACTCAAGAGACCCAGTACTTC
CASSRNGGTQETQYF
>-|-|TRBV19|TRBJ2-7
TGTGCCAGTAGTAGAAACAGGGAAAGCGAGCAGTACTTC
CASSRNRESEQYF
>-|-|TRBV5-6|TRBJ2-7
TGTGCCAGCAGCTTACGTCTAAGGGGCGAGCAGTACTTC
CASSLRLRGEQYF
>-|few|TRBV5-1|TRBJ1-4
TGCGCCAGCAGCTTCGCGCCTAATGAAAAACTGTTTTTT
CASSFAPNEKLFF
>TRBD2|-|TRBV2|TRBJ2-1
TGTGCCAGCAGGCGGACTAGCGGGGGGTACAATGAGCAGTTCTTC
CASRRTSGGYNEQFF
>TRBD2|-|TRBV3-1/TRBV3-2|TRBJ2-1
TGTGCCAGCAGCCCGCAAACTAGCGGGGTCTACAATGAGCAGTTCTTC
CASSPQTSGVYNEQFF
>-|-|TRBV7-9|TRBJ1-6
TGTGCCAGCAGCTTAGGTAGTCAGGGGATTACAACCCTCCACTTT
CASSLGSQGITTLHF
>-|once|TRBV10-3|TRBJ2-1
TGTGCCATCAGTGAGTCGGGGGCCAGCTCCTACAATGAGCAGTTCTTC
CAISESGASSYNEQFF
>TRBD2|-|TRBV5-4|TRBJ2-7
TGTGCCAGCAGCTTCGCTAGCGGGGGGAAATACGAGCAGTACTTC
CASSFASGGKYEQYF
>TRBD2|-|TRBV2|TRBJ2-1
TGTGCCAGCAGTGATCTCCAGCGGGGGGGGAATGAGCAGTTCTTC
CASSDLQRGGNEQFF
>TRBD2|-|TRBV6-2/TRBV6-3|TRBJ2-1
TGTGCCAGCAGTTACTCGAGAGGGGCTCACCCGGGGGGGAGCTCCTACAATGAGCAGTTCTTC
CASSYSRGAHPGGSSYNEQFF
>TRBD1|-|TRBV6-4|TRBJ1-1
TGTGCCAGCAGTGACTCGTCCAGGGGGAGACCTGAAGCTTTCTTT
CASSDSSRGRPEAFF
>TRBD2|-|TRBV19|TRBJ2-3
TGTGCCAGTAGTTTAAGCGGGACTACTGGAGGTGATACGCAGTATTTT
CASSLSGTTGGDTQYF
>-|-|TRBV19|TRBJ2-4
TGTGCCAGTAGTGAGGACAGTCCCAGGGGCATTCAGTACTTC
CASSEDSPRGIQYF
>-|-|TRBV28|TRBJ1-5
TGTGCCAGCAGTCCCGGCGGTAGCAATCAGCCCCAGCATTTT
CASSPGGSNQPQHF
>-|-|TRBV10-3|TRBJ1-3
TGTGCCATCACAGGGGATACTGGAAACACCATATATTTT
CAITGDTGNTIYF
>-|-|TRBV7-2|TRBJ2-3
TGTGCCAGCAGCCCGGGACTGATCACAGATACGCAGTATTTT
CASSPGLITDTQYF
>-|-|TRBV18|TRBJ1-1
TGTGCCAGCTCACCCGGGGGGCTGATCACTGAAGCTTTCTTT
CASSPGGLITEAFF
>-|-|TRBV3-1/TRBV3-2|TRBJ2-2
TGTGCCAGCAGCCGGGAGGGGGTAAACACCGGGGAGCTGTTTTTT
CASSREGVNTGELFF
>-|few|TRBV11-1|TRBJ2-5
TGTGCCAGCAGCCCGGGGGTTATGGAGACCCAGTACTTC
CASSPGVMETQYF
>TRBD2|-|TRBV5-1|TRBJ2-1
TGCGCCAGCAGCTTTATGGCGGGACTAGTGACTGAGCAGTTCTTC
CASSFMAGLVTEQFF
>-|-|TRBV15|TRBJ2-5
TGTGCCACCAGCAGAGATTCCCGGGAGACCCAGTACTTC
CATSRDSRETQYF
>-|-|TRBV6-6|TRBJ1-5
TGTGCCAGCGGAGACGCGGGGGGCCAGCCCCAGCATTTT
CASGDAGGQPQHF
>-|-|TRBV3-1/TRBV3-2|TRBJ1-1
TGTGCCAGCAGCCCGTGGACAGTAAATACTGAAGCTTTCTTT
CASSPWTVNTEAFF
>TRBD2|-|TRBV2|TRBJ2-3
TGTGCCAGCAATAAGCGGGGGAAGCTCATAATAACAGATACGCAGTATTTT
CASNKRGKLIITDTQYF
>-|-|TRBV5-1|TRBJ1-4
TGCGCCAGCAGCTCGGGAGAGGGTAATGAAAAACTGTTTTTT
CASSSGEGNEKLFF